These 23 T cell receptor beta chains were sequenced from one sample in a study of regulatory and conventional T cells in RAG deficiency. Genomic DNA came from blood conventional CD4+ T cells gated CD25-low CD127-high. TCRdb keeps only in-frame clones here, not all; method: immunoSEQ multiplex PCR. The sample has some 35,000 clones; 76% are singletons. These data were likewise used in another study, on regulatory T cells. That investigation notes: Amplification used 52 TRBV primers and 13 TRBJ primers.

Sequencing was done on a sample of CD4+ effector T cells sorted from blood. Every receptor here comes from a human donor in good health.

The rearrangement uses TRBV11-2 and TRBJ1-6, with D unclear. The V gene's germline CDR1 is SGHAT and CDR2 FQNNGV. This CDR3 region has 14 residues. V was pared by 0 bases and J by 11 bases, with 11 bases between. The CDR3 protein is CASSLDRGWAPLHF. DNA for the CDR3: TGTGCCAGCAGCTTAGATCGGGGATGGGCACCCCTCCACTTT.

This clone was counted once. The gene calls are TRBV6-1 and TRBJ1-2, with 8 bases matching TRBD1. J was trimmed by 5 bases and V by 6 bases; bases with no gene match: 8. Germline CDR1 reads MNHNS; CDR2 reads SASEGT. There are 14 residues in the CDR3. CDR3 DNA sequence: TGTGCCAGCAGCGCTCAGGGGGCGAGGTATGGCTACACCTTC. It yields the protein CASSAQGARYGYTF.

The V call is TRBV19, the J call TRBJ1-2; D remains ambiguous. V dropped 7 bases and J dropped 8 bases, with 17 bases sitting between them. This CDR3 comprises 13 residues. The germline CDR1 and CDR2 sequences are LNHDA and SQIVND (reference sequence). The CDR3 sequence: CASTPVGTNGYTF. For the CDR3, the DNA is TGTGCCAGTACTCCAGTAGGTACGAACGGCTACACCTTC. Full variable domain (rest looked up from reference TRBV19 and TRBJ1-2): DGGITQSPKYLFRKEGQNVTLSCEQNLNHDAMYWYRQDPGQGLRLIYYSQIVNDFQKGDIAEGYSVSREKKESFPLTVTSAQKNPTAFYLCASTPVGTNGYTFGSGTRLTVV.

V gene TRBV5-1 combines with J gene TRBJ1-5; D not certain. The CDR3 runs to 14 residues. Trimming stripped 2 bases from V and 4 bases from J, with 10 bases between. Germline V gene lookup returns CDR1 SGHRS and CDR2 YFSETQ. The CDR3 coding sequence is TGCGCCAGCAGCTTAGGCTCGGAGAATCAGCCCCAGCATTTT. Translation: CASSLGSENQPQHF.

The CDR3 DNA is TGTGCCAGCAGCACCCTCGGGCAGAGCCCAAATGAAAAACTGTTTTTT. Amino acids: CASSTLGQSPNEKLFF. The chain has TRBV5-6 and TRBJ1-4; the D is unclear. This CDR3 region has 16 residues. CDR1 is SGHDT and CDR2 is YYEEEE in the germline V gene. V lost 4 bases to trimming and J lost 5 bases, with 18 bases between them.

The chain joins TRBV27 to TRBJ2-2, with 9 nucleotides matching TRBD1. Germline values: CDR1 MNHEY, CDR2 SMNVEV (reference sequence). V lost 6 bases, J lost 1 base, and 0 bases stayed unmatched. The CDR3 runs 14 residues. The CDR3 here is CASRGQGNTGELFF. CDR3 sequence (DNA): TGTGCCAGCAGGGGACAGGGGAACACCGGGGAGCTGTTTTTT.

This chain joins TRBV5-1 and TRBJ2-3; 8 bases agree with TRBD2. The CDR3 consists of 15 residues. CDR1 is SGHRS and CDR2 is YFSETQ in the germline V gene. V was pared by 5 bases and J by 2 bases, with 7 bases of the junction left unmatched. The CDR3 loop reads CASSPRGASTDTQYF. The CDR3 coding sequence is TGCGCCAGCAGTCCGCGGGGGGCATCCACAGATACGCAGTATTTT.

This chain connects TRBV6-5 to TRBJ1-2, with 12 bases matching TRBD1. The germline gives CDR1 MNHEY, CDR2 SVGAGI. The CDR3 is 14 residues long. Germline trimming cut 3 bases from V and 7 bases from J; bases unmatched to any gene: 3. This CDR3 is CASSYGTGGFGYTF. The CDR3 bases are TGTGCCAGCAGTTATGGGACAGGGGGCTTTGGCTACACCTTC.

The V gene is TRBV6-4, the J gene TRBJ2-3, with D uncertain. The germline V gene encodes CDR1 MRHNA and CDR2 SNTAGT. This CDR3 contains 15 residues. V shed 10 bases and J shed 0 bases, with 17 bases lying between them. CDR3 coding DNA: TGTGCCACCTCCTTACGGGTGGCGAGCACAGATACGCAGTATTTT. Protein: CATSLRVASTDTQYF.

V gene TRBV18 combines with J gene TRBJ1-4; TRBD1 aligns across 10 bases. V was clipped by 3 bases and J by 5 bases; unmatched bases: 3. The CDR3 is 15 amino acids. Germline-derived CDR1 and CDR2 are KGHSH and LQKENI. This chain's CDR3 is CASSPLTGGNEKLFF. The CDR3 nucleotides read TGTGCCAGCTCACCCTTGACAGGGGGCAATGAAAAACTGTTTTTT. Together with reference TRBV18 and TRBJ1-4, the CDR3 gives the full variable domain: NAGVMQNPRHLVRRRGQEARLRCSPMKGHSHVYWYRQLPEEGLKFMVYLQKENIIDESGMPKERFSAEFPKEGPSILRIQQVVRGDSAAYFCASSPLTGGNEKLFFGSGTQLSVL.

The rearrangement links TRBV7-2 to TRBJ2-7; D may be TRBD1 or TRBD2 (6 bases each). Trimming left V 3 bases short and J 0 bases short, with 18 bases between. Germline CDR1 is SGHTA and CDR2 is FQGNSA. The CDR3 extends over 17 amino acids. The CDR3 DNA reads TGTGCCAGCAGCTTTCACCCGGGGGCAGCGAGCTCCTACGAGCAGTACTTC. It specifies CASSFHPGAASSYEQYF.

The chain is built from TRBV30 and TRBJ2-7, with 9 bases aligning to TRBD2. The CDR3 has 14 amino acids. The trim removed 5 bases at V and 9 bases at J, leaving 14 bases unmatched. CDR1 and CDR2 (germline): GTSNPN, SVGIG (reference sequence). This chain's CDR3 is CAWSQRRGGNRQYF. CDR3 sequence (DNA): TGTGCCTGGTCTCAAAGGCGGGGGGGGAACCGGCAGTACTTC.

This chain links TRBV6-1 with TRBJ1-2, with D perhaps matching TRBD1 (5 bases). Trimming pared 2 bases from V and 5 bases from J, leaving 12 bases between. This CDR3 is 14 amino acids long. Germline V lookup: CDR1 MNHNS, CDR2 SASEGT. CDR3: CASSETGVAYGYTF. The CDR3 DNA follows: TGTGCCAGCAGTGAAACGGGGGTCGCATATGGCTACACCTTC.

This clone was counted once. The V gene is TRBV5-1, the J gene TRBJ1-2; 10 bases map to TRBD1. The CDR3 contains 14 residues. The germline CDR1 and CDR2 sequences are SGHRS and YFSETQ. V was clipped by 2 bases and J by 6 bases; unmatched bases: 4. The CDR3 nucleotides read TGCGCCAGCAGCTTAGACAGGGGGCGGGATGGCTACACCTTC. This encodes CASSLDRGRDGYTF.

This chain uses TRBV5-1 with TRBJ1-2; tentative D call: TRBD1 (5 bases). The CDR3 runs 13 residues. V was cut by 7 bases and J by 3 bases, with 13 bases left in between. Germline lookup yields CDR1 SGHRS and CDR2 YFSETQ. CDR3 protein: CASRTDIYYGYTF. Written as DNA, the CDR3 is TGCGCCAGCCGAACGGACATCTACTATGGCTACACCTTC. Together with reference TRBV5-1 and TRBJ1-2, the CDR3 gives the full variable domain: KAGVTQTPRYLIKTRGQQVTLSCSPISGHRSVSWYQQTPGQGLQFLFEYFSETQRNKGNFPGRFSGRQFSNSRSEMNVSTLELGDSALYLCASRTDIYYGYTFGSGTRLTVV.

V gene TRBV6-6 combines with J gene TRBJ1-1, with TRBD1 as a possible D gene (5 bases). Per germline, CDR1 MNHNY and CDR2 SVGAGI (reference sequence). V was trimmed by 5 bases and J by 1 base, leaving 11 bases between them. This CDR3 has 14 residues. The CDR3 sequence is CASSPVGQNTEAFF. CDR3 bases: TGTGCCAGCAGTCCGGTAGGACAGAACACTGAAGCTTTCTTT.

The rearrangement uses TRBV7-8 and TRBJ1-5; D gene unclear. V was shortened by 2 bases and J by 10 bases, with 12 bases between the two germline ends. The CDR3 spans 13 residues. Germline V lookup: CDR1 SGHVS, CDR2 FQNEAQ. The CDR3 DNA reads as TGTGCCAGCAGCTTATCCCGCCTATTACCCCAGCATTTT. Encoded protein: CASSLSRLLPQHF.

The chain combines TRBV19 with TRBJ2-7, with D possibly being TRBD2 (6 bases). Trimming left V 5 bases short and J 0 bases short, with 14 bases between. Per the germline V gene, CDR1 is LNHDA and CDR2 is SQIVND (reference sequence). The CDR3 is made up of 15 amino acids. CDR3 DNA sequence: TGTGCCAGTAGTGTAATCGGGGGACTCTCCTACGAGCAGTACTTC. Translation gives CASSVIGGLSYEQYF.

J is TRBJ1-4 and V is TRBV9; D is ambiguous. Per germline, CDR1 SGDLS and CDR2 YYNGEE. Trimming left V 3 bases short and J 5 bases short, with 8 bases between. The CDR3 has 13 amino acids. CDR3 DNA: TGTGCCAGCAGCGGAGGGAGGAATGAAAAACTGTTTTTT. Translation gives CASSGGRNEKLFF.

The chain uses TRBV2 and TRBJ2-5, with D unclear. V was cut by 2 bases and J by 7 bases, with 5 bases left in between. The CDR3 has 11 amino acids. The germline CDR1 and CDR2 sequences are SNHLY and FYNNEI. The CDR3 loop is CASSEYGTQYF. The DNA of the CDR3 is TGTGCCAGCAGTGAATACGGGACCCAGTACTTC. The complete variable domain, with remaining parts taken from reference TRBV2 and TRBJ2-5, reads EPEVTQTPSHQVTQMGQEVILRCVPISNHLYFYWYRQILGQKVEFLVSFYNNEISEKSEIFDDQFSVERPDGSNFTLKIRSTKLEDSAMYFCASSEYGTQYFGPGTRLLVL.

This clone was seen a few times. V gene TRBV5-4 combines with J gene TRBJ2-6, with no clear D. Trimming took 4 bases from V and 2 from J, leaving 7 bases between them. Germline values: CDR1 SGHNT, CDR2 YYREEE (reference sequence). This CDR3 region has 14 residues. For the CDR3, the DNA is TGTGCCAGCAGCGCAACAGCTGGGGCCAACGTCCTGACTTTC. Translating gives CASSATAGANVLTF.

The chain carries TRBV27 and TRBJ1-5; D is unclear. The V gene lost 1 base and the J gene lost 0 bases, with 10 bases spanning the gap. There are 16 residues in the CDR3. Germline values: CDR1 MNHEY, CDR2 SMNVEV (reference sequence). The CDR3 DNA is TGTGCCAGCAGTTTATGGAGCGGCACTAGCAATCAGCCCCAGCATTTT. This encodes CASSLWSGTSNQPQHF.

The chain joins TRBV5-6 to TRBJ1-6; D gene ambiguous. Looked up from germline, CDR1 is SGHDT and CDR2 is YYEEEE. The CDR3 has 15 amino acids. The V gene lost 1 base and the J gene lost 9 bases, with 14 bases spanning the gap. This CDR3 reads CASSLYARTGSPLHF. CDR3 DNA sequence: TGTGCCAGCAGCTTGTACGCCAGAACGGGTTCACCCCTCCACTTT.